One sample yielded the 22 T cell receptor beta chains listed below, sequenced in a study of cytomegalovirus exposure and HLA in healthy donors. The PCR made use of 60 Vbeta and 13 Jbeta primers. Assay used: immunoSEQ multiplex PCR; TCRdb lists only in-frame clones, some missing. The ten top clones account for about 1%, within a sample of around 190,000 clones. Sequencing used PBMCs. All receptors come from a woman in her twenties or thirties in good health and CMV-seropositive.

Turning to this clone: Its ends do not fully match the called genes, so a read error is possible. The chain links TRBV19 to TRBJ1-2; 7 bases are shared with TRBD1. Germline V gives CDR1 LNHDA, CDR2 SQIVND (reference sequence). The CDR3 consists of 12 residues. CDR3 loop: CASSMAGGTESF. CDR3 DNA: TGTGCCAGTAGTATGGCAGGAGGGACAGAGAGCTTC.

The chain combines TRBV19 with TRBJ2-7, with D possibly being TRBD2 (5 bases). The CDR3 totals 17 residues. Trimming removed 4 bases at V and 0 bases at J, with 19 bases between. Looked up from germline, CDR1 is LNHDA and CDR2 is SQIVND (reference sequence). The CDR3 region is CASSTRWGVSSSYEQYF. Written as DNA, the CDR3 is TGTGCCAGTAGTACGAGGTGGGGAGTCTCGAGCTCCTACGAGCAGTACTTC.

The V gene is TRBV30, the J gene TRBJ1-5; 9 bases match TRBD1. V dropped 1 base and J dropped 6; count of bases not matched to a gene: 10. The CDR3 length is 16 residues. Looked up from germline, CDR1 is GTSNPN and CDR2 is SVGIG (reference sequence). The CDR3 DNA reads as TGTGCCTGGAGTGCCCGTATGGGACAGGGAACTCAGCCCCAGCATTTT. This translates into CAWSARMGQGTQPQHF.

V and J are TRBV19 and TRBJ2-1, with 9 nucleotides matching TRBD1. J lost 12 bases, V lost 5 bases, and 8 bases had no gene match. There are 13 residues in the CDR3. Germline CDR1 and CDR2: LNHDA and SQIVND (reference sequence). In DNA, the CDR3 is TGTGCCAGTAGTTTCCGGGACAGGGATACGCAGTTCTTC. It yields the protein CASSFRDRDTQFF.

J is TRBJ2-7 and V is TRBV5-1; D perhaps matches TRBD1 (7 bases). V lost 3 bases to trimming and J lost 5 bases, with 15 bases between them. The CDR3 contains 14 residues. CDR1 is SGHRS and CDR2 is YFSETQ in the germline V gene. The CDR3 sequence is CASSSGGTVNEQYF. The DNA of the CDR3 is TGCGCCAGCAGCTCGGGCGGGACAGTGAACGAGCAGTACTTC.

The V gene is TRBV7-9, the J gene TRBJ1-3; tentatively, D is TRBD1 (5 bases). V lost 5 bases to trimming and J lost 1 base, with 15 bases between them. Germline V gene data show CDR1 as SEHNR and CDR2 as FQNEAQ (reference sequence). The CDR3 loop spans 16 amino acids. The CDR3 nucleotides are TGTGCCAGCAGCCCGCGGGACGGATATTCTGGAAACACCATATATTTT. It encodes CASSPRDGYSGNTIYF.

The CDR3 protein is CASSATSTYQETQYF. CDR3 coding DNA: TGTGCCAGTAGTGCGACTAGCACGTACCAAGAGACCCAGTACTTC. The chain carries TRBV19 and TRBJ2-5; TRBD2 agrees at 7 bases. The CDR3 has 15 residues. Germline assignment: CDR1 LNHDA and CDR2 SQIVND (reference sequence). J lost 0 bases, V lost 5 bases, and 6 bases had no gene match.

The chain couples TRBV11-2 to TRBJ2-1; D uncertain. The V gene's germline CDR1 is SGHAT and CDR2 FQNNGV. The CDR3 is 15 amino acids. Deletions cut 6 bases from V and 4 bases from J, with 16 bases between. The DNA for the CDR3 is TGTGCCAGCAGACAACGCGGCGTCTGGTACAATGAGCAGTTCTTC. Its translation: CASRQRGVWYNEQFF.

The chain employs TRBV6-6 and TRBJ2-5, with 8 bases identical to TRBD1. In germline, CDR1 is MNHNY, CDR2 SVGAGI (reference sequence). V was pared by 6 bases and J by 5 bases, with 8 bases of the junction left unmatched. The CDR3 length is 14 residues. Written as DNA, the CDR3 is TGTGCCAGCAGCCAACAGGGGGAAGGGGAGACCCAGTACTTC. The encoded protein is CASSQQGEGETQYF.

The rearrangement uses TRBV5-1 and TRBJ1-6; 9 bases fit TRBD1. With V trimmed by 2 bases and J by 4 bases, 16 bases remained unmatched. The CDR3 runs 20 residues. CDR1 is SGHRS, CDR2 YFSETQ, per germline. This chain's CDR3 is CASSFPGQGNLTLYNSPLHF. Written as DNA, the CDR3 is TGCGCCAGCAGCTTTCCGGGACAGGGAAACCTGACCCTTTATAATTCACCCCTCCACTTT.

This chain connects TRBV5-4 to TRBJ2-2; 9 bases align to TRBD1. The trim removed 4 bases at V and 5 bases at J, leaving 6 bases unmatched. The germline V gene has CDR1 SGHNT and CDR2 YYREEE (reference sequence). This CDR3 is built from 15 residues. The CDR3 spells CASSRGQGETGELFF. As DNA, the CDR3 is TGTGCCAGCAGCCGGGGACAGGGAGAAACCGGGGAGCTGTTTTTT.

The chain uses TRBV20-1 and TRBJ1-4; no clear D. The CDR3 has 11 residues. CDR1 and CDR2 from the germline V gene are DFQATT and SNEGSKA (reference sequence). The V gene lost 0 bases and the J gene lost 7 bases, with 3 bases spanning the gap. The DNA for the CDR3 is TGCAGTGCTAGAGAGAGTGAAAAACTGTTTTTT. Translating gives CSARESEKLFF.

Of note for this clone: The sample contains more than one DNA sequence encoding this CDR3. The CDR3 coding sequence is TGTGCCAGCAGCTTGGGACAGAACTATGGCTACACCTTC. Translating it yields CASSLGQNYGYTF. The chain employs TRBV6-5 and TRBJ1-2; 7 positions agree with TRBD1. CDR1 and CDR2 (germline): MNHEY, SVGAGI. Unmatched junction bases numbered 3, after V lost 6 bases and J lost 2 bases. CDR3 length equals 13 residues.

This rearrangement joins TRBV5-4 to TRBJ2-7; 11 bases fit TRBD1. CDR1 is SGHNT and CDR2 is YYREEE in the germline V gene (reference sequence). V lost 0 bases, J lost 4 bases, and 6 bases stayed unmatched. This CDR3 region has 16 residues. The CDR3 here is CASSLAPGQGAYEQYF. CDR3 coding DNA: TGTGCCAGCAGCTTGGCCCCCGGACAGGGGGCGTACGAGCAGTACTTC. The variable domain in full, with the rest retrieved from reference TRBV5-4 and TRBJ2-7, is ETGVTQSPTHLIKTRGQQVTLRCSSQSGHNTVSWYQQALGQGPQFIFQYYREEENGRGNFPPRFSGLQFPNYSSELNVNALELDDSALYLCASSLAPGQGAYEQYFGPGTRLTVT.

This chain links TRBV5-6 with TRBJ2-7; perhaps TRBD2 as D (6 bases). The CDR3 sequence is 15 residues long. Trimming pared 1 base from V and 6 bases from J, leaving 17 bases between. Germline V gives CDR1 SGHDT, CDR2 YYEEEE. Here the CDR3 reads CASSLYRRMEGEQYF. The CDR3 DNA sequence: TGTGCCAGCAGCTTGTACAGAAGGATGGAGGGCGAGCAGTACTTC.

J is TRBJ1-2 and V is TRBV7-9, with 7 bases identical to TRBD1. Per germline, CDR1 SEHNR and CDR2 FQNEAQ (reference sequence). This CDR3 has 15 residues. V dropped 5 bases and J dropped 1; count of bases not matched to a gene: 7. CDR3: CASSEATGSNYGYTF. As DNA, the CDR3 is TGTGCCAGCAGCGAGGCGACAGGGAGTAACTATGGCTACACCTTC. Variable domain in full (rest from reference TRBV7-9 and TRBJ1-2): DTGVSQNPRHKITKRGQNVTFRCDPISEHNRLYWYRQTLGQGPEFLTYFQNEAQLEKSRLLSDRFSAERPKGSFSTLEIQRTEQGDSAMYLCASSEATGSNYGYTFGSGTRLTVV.

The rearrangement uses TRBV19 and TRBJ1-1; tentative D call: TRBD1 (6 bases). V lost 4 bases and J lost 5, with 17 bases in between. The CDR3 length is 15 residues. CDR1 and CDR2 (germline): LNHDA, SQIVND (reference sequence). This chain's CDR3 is CASSTIGTPTTEAFF. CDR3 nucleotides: TGTGCCAGTAGTACCATCGGGACACCAACTACTGAAGCTTTCTTT.

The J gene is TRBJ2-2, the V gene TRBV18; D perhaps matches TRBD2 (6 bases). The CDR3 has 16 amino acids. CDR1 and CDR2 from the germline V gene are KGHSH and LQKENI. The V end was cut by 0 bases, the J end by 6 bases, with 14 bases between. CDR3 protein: CASSPPGLQGAGELFF. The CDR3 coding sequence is TGTGCCAGCTCACCACCGGGACTTCAAGGCGCCGGGGAGCTGTTTTTT. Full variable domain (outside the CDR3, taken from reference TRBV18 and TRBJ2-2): NAGVMQNPRHLVRRRGQEARLRCSPMKGHSHVYWYRQLPEEGLKFMVYLQKENIIDESGMPKERFSAEFPKEGPSILRIQQVVRGDSAAYFCASSPPGLQGAGELFFGEGSRLTVL.

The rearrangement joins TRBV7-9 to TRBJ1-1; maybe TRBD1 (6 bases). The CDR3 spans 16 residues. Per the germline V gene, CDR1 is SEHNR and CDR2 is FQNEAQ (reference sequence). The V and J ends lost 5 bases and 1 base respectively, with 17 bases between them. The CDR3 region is CASSDRPQGTNTEAFF. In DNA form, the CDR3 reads TGTGCCAGCAGCGACAGGCCACAGGGTACGAACACTGAAGCTTTCTTT.

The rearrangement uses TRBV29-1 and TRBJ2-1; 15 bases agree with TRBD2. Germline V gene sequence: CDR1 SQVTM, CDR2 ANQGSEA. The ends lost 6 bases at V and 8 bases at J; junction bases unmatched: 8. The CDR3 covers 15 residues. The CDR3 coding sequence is TGCAGCGTCTCTGGACTAGCGGGGGGGCCCTATGAGCAGTTCTTC. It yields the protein CSVSGLAGGPYEQFF.

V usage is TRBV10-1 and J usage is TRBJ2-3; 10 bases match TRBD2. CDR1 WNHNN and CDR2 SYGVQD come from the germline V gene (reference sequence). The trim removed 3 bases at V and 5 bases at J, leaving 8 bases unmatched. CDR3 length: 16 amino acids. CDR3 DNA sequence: TGCGCCAGCAGTGACACTCTAGCGGGAGATCGAGATACGCAGTATTTT. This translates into CASSDTLAGDRDTQYF.

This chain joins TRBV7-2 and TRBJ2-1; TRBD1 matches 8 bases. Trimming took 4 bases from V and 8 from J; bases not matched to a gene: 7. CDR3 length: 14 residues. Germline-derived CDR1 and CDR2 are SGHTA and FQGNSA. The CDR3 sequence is CASSWRAGGDEQFF. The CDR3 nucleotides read TGTGCCAGCAGCTGGAGGGCAGGGGGCGATGAGCAGTTCTTC.